A single sample gave rise to the 11 T cell receptor beta chains below, sequenced in a study of blood T cell repertoires in COVID-19. Measured with immunoSEQ multiplex PCR; TCRdb has only the in-frame clones, and not every one. The profile shows around 430,000 clones, around 87% of them singletons. Sequenced: PBMCs or T cells enriched from blood (not recorded which). Receptors originate from a woman in her forties or fifties who had recovered from COVID-19.

This chain uses TRBV5-4 with TRBJ1-2; TRBD1 might be the D (6 bases). V lost 4 bases and J lost 8, with 21 bases in between. Per the germline V gene, CDR1 is SGHNT and CDR2 is YYREEE (reference sequence). The CDR3 length is 15 residues. The CDR3 spells CASSTPNRAVRGYTF. The CDR3 DNA follows: TGTGCCAGCAGCACTCCTAACAGGGCGGTGAGGGGCTACACCTTC.

In this sample, this clone turned up once. V and J are TRBV12-5 and TRBJ1-1, with 7 bases matching TRBD1. CDR1 and CDR2 from the germline V gene are LGHNT and FRNRAP. The CDR3 extends over 13 amino acids. Germline trimming cut 7 bases from V and 0 bases from J; bases unmatched to any gene: 2. The CDR3 nucleotides read TGTGCTAGTGTTCAGGGGGTGAACACTGAAGCTTTCTTT. Translation: CASVQGVNTEAFF.

This chain links TRBV7-9 with TRBJ1-2; 7 bases match TRBD1. The CDR3 length is 15 residues. V shed 2 bases, J shed 6 bases, and the junction held 9 bases outside the gene matches. From germline, CDR1 is SEHNR and CDR2 FQNEAQ (reference sequence). The CDR3 protein is CASSLYPGQTDGYTF. The CDR3 DNA follows: TGTGCCAGCAGCTTATATCCGGGACAGACGGATGGCTACACCTTC.

This clone was detected only once. The chain has TRBV5-1 and TRBJ1-4, with 9 nucleotides matching TRBD1. Trimming took 4 bases from V and 7 from J; bases not matched to a gene: 8. The CDR3 loop spans 15 amino acids. From germline, CDR1 is SGHRS and CDR2 YFSETQ. This chain's CDR3 is CASSLMTGGVEKLFF. The CDR3 coding sequence is TGCGCCAGCAGCCTAATGACAGGGGGGGTTGAAAAACTGTTTTTT.

The chain recombines TRBV19 with TRBJ1-2; a weak D match, TRBD1 (6 bases). The germline V gene has CDR1 LNHDA and CDR2 SQIVND (reference sequence). This CDR3 comprises 15 residues. Between the trimmed V and J ends, which lost 2 bases and 7 bases, there was a span of 17 bases. CDR3 region: CASSIQGLVVSGYTF. The CDR3 DNA reads as TGTGCCAGTAGTATACAGGGGCTCGTTGTTAGTGGCTACACCTTC.

V and J are TRBV7-2 and TRBJ2-2; D call uncertain. The germline V gene has CDR1 SGHTA and CDR2 FQGNSA. This CDR3 is built from 14 residues. Trimming removed 5 bases at V and 6 bases at J, with 13 bases between. CDR3 protein: CASSRLTVAGELFF. As DNA, the CDR3 is TGTGCCAGCAGCCGCTTAACGGTGGCCGGGGAGCTGTTTTTT.

The gene calls are TRBV4-3 and TRBJ1-1; the D gene is possibly TRBD1 (5 bases). Germline V gives CDR1 LGHNA, CDR2 YSLEER. This CDR3 has 13 amino acids. Trimming removed 4 bases from V and 5 bases from J, with 11 bases in between. CDR3 amino acids: CASSLLGGTEAFF. The DNA of the CDR3 is TGCGCCAGCAGCCTGCTTGGGGGGACTGAAGCTTTCTTT.

CDR3 nucleotides: TGTGCCAGCAGCTCACAGCCAAGGTATGGCTACACCTTC. Translation: CASSSQPRYGYTF. The V gene is TRBV7-2, the J gene TRBJ1-2; D ambiguous. Germline V gene data show CDR1 as SGHTA and CDR2 as FQGNSA. V was shortened by 4 bases and J by 5 bases, with 11 bases between the two germline ends. The CDR3 spans 13 residues. Together with reference TRBV7-2 and TRBJ1-2, the CDR3 gives the full variable domain: GAGVSQSPSNKVTEKGKDVELRCDPISGHTALYWYRQSLGQGLEFLIYFQGNSAPDKSGLPSDRFSAERTGGSVSTLTIQRTQQEDSAVYLCASSSQPRYGYTFGSGTRLTVV.

CDR3 bases: TGTGCCAGCAGCCAAGATGGCGACAGGCAATACTATGGCTACACCTTC. Its protein product is CASSQDGDRQYYGYTF. This sequence joins TRBV4-2 and TRBJ1-2, with a weak D call TRBD1 (6 bases). Germline CDR1 is LGHNA and CDR2 is YNFKEQ. Trimming took off 0 bases at V and 3 bases at J, with 14 bases between the two ends. The CDR3 totals 16 residues.

The gene calls are TRBV7-2 and TRBJ1-4; 8 nucleotides line up with TRBD1. This CDR3 contains 16 residues. Per germline, CDR1 SGHTA and CDR2 FQGNSA. V lost 3 bases and J lost 8; bases outside the gene matches: 11. The CDR3 DNA reads TGTGCCAGCAGCTTTAGCGCCCAGGGGGCACGGGAAAAACTGTTTTTT. Encoded protein: CASSFSAQGAREKLFF.

This clone has a handful of counts. The chain couples TRBV7-2 to TRBJ1-1, with a tentative D call TRBD1 (6 bases). V lost 4 bases to trimming and J lost 1 base, with 13 bases between them. Germline values: CDR1 SGHTA, CDR2 FQGNSA. This CDR3 has 15 amino acids. DNA for the CDR3: TGTGCCAGCAGCTCCCACGGACAGCCGAACACTGAAGCTTTCTTT. Amino acids: CASSSHGQPNTEAFF.